This T cell receptor (beta chain) comes out of a study of blood T cell repertoires in COVID-19. Study information: Acute and convalescent COVID-19 specimens originated in the United States, Italy and Spain.

The repertoire was sequenced with immunoSEQ multiplex PCR; TCRdb's copy has only in-frame clones and lacks some. This sample has over 350,000 clones, with roughly nine tenths found just once. The germline CDR1 and CDR2 sequences are SGHTA and FQGNSA. The CDR3 is made up of 16 amino acids. V gave up 0 bases and J gave up 1 base; unmatched junction bases: 3. Study members were between about 18 and 100 years old and lived in approximately 25 US regions. Cohorts were assigned according to the clinical history that participants reported. Within 2 weeks of study entry, exposed participants had contacted a PCR-confirmed or clinician-diagnosed COVID-19 case.

The genes are TRBV7-2 and TRBJ2-1, with 7 bases identical to TRBD1. The sequenced sample consisted of PBMCs or T cells enriched from blood (not recorded which). The sequence was collected from a woman aged 40 to 50 who had been exposed to COVID-19. For the CDR3, the DNA is TGTGCCAGCAGCTTAGCAGGGGGCCGGTCCTACAATGAGCAGTTCTTC. Translation gives CASSLAGGRSYNEQFF.